The sequence of this TCR beta chain was determined in a study of cytomegalovirus exposure and HLA in healthy donors. The protocol was immunoSEQ multiplex PCR, while the TCRdb copy is restricted to in-frame clones and leaves out a portion. Of 100,000 to 150,000 clones in the sample, 89% were seen once. This CDR3 has 13 amino acids. Trimming cost V 6 bases and J 4 bases, with 15 bases left between them. CDR1 and CDR2 from the germline V gene are SQVTM and ANQGSEA. This receptor was taken from a young woman in good health and CMV-seronegative. The chain carries TRBV29-1 and TRBJ1-2, with D perhaps matching TRBD1 (5 bases). Sequencing was carried out using PBMCs. The DNA for the CDR3 is TGCAGCGTCCGAACGGGGGTGGGCTATGGCTACACCTTC. Its translation: CSVRTGVGYGYTF. Drawing the rest from reference TRBV29-1 and TRBJ1-2, the complete variable domain is SAVISQKPSRDICQRGTSLTIQCQVDSQVTMMFWYRQQPGQSLTLIATANQGSEATYESGFVIDKFPISRPNLTFSTLTVSNMSPEDSSIYLCSVRTGVGYGYTFGSGTRLTVV.